This TCR beta chain was profiled in a study of blood T cell repertoires in COVID-19. This clone appeared once. This table comes from immunoSEQ multiplex PCR, and its TCRdb copy is limited to in-frame clones, with some not included. The table has fewer than 200,000 clones, more than 75% seen once; the top ten hold around 13%. Source material: peripheral blood. The clonotype originates from a woman in her 70s with COVID-19, enrolled during active disease.

The CDR3 nucleotides read TGTGCCAGCAGCGACGGGACTACACAAGAGACCCAGTACTTC. This encodes CASSDGTTQETQYF. The genes are TRBV9 and TRBJ2-5; 7 bases align to TRBD2. CDR1 is SGDLS and CDR2 is YYNGEE in the germline V gene. The CDR3 covers 14 residues. The V gene end was trimmed by 3 bases and the J gene end by 2 bases; junction bases not matched to a gene: 4.